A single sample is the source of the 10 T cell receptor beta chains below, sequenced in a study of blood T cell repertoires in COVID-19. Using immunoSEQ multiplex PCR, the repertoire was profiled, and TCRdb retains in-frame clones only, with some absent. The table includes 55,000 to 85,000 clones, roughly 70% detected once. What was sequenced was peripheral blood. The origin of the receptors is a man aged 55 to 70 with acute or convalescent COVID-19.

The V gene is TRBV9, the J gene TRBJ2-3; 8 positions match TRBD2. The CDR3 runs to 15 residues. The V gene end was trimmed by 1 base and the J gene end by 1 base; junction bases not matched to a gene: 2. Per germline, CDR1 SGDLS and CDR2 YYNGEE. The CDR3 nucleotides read TGTGCCAGCAGCGTATCACTAGCGGGCACAGATACGCAGTATTTT. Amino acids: CASSVSLAGTDTQYF.

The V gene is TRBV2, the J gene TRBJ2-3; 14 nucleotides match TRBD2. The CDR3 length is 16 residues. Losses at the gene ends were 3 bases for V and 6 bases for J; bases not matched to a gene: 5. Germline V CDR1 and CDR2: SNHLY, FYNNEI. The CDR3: CASSERTSGGSDTQYF. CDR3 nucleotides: TGTGCCAGCAGTGAGAGGACTAGCGGGGGGTCCGATACGCAGTATTTT.

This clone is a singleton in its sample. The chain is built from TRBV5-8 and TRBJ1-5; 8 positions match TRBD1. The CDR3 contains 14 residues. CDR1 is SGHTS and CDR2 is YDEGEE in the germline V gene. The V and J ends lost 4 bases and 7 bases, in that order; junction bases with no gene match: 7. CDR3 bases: TGTGCCAGCAGCCATGGGACAGGTCACCAGCCCCAGCATTTT. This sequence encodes CASSHGTGHQPQHF. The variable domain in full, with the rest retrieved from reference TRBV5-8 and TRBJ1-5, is EAGVTQSPTHLIKTRGQQATLRCSPISGHTSVYWYQQALGLGLQFLLWYDEGEERNRGNFPPRFSGRQFPNYSSELNVNALELEDSALYLCASSHGTGHQPQHFGDGTRLSIL.

The CDR3 DNA follows: TGCGCCAGCAGTGAGTCAAGACTAGATACGCAGTATTTT. This translates into CASSESRLDTQYF. The genes are TRBV10-1 and TRBJ2-3; D gene unclear. V was trimmed by 0 bases and J by 5 bases, leaving 6 bases between them. The germline CDR1 and CDR2 sequences are WNHNN and SYGVQD (reference sequence). The CDR3 runs to 13 residues.

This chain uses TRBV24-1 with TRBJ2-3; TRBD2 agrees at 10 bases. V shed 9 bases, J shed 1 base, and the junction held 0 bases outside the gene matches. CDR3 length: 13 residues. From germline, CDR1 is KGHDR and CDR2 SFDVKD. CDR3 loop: CATGTSGTDTQYF. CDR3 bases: TGTGCCACCGGGACTAGCGGCACAGATACGCAGTATTTT.

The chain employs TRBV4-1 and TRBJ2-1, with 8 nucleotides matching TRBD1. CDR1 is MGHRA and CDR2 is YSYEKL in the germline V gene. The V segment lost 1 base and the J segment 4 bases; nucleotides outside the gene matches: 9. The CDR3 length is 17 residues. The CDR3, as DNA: TGCGCCAGCAGCCAAGCCGCATCCGGGACAGGTTACAATGAGCAGTTCTTC. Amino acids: CASSQAASGTGYNEQFF.

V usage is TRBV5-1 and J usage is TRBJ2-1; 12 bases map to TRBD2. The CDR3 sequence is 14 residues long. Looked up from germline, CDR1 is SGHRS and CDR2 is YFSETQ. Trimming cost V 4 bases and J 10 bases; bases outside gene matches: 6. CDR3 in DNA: TGCGCCAGCAGCCCGACGACTAGCGGGGGAGAGCAGTTCTTC. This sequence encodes CASSPTTSGGEQFF.

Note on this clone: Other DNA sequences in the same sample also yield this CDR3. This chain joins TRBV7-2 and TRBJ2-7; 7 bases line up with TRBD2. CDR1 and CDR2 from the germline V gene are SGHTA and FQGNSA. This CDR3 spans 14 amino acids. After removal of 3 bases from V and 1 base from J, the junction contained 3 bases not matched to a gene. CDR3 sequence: CASSLAGGSYEQYF. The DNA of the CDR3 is TGTGCCAGCAGCTTGGCCGGGGGGTCCTACGAGCAGTACTTC.

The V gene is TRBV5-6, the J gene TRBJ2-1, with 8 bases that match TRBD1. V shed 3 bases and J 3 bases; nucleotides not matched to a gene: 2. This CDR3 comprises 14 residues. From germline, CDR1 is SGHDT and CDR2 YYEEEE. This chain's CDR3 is CASSSTGDYNEQFF. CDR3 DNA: TGTGCCAGCAGCTCGACAGGGGACTACAATGAGCAGTTCTTC.

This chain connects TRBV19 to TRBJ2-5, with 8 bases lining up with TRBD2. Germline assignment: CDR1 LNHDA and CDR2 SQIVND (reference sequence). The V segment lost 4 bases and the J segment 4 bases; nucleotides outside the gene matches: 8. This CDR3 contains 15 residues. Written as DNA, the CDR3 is TGTGCCAGTAGTACGACGACCGGGAGGGGAGAGACCCAGTACTTC. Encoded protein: CASSTTTGRGETQYF.